The subject of this entry is one T cell receptor beta chain. Antigen: not known. Assay: immunoSEQ multiplex PCR; the TCRdb copy retains only in-frame clones and omits some. In the table there are 95,000 to 150,000 clones, 70% to 90% of which are singletons. The CDR3 sequence is 15 residues long. Deletions cut 2 bases from V and 4 bases from J, with 14 bases between. CDR1 is MDHEN, CDR2 SYDVKM, per germline. This sample was included in a study of T cell responses to AZD1222 COVID-19 vaccine. Study-level information: Second-dose timings of about 4 or about 12 weeks were pooled.

Points from the study as a whole: AZD1222 recipients seropositive at baseline numbered only 6 or 7. The donors showed a predominance of white British ancestry and of females, with possible underestimation of clonal diversity.

This sample comprised peripheral blood, obtained on day 0 of AZD1222 vaccination. The rearrangement joins TRBV28 to TRBJ1-2; the D gene is possibly TRBD1 (5 bases). This TCR came from an adult in good health. The CDR3 here is CASSLPGRPGYGYTF. CDR3 coding DNA: TGTGCCAGCAGTTTACCGGGACGACCTGGCTATGGCTACACCTTC.